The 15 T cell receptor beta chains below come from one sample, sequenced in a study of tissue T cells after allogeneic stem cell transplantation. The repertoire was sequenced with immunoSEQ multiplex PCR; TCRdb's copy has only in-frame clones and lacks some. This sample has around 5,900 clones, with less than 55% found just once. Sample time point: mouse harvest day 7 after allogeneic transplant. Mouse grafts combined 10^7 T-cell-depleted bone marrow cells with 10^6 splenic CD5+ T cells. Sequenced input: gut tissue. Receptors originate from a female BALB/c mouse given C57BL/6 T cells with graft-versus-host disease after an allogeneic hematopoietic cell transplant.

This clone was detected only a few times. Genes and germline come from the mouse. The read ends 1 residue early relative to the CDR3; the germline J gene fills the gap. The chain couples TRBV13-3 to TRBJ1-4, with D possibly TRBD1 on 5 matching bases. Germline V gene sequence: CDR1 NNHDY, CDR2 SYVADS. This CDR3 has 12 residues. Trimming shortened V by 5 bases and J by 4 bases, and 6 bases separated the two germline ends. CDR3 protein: CASRDNNERLFF. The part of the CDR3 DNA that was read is TGTGCCAGCAGGGACAACAACGAAAGATTATTT.

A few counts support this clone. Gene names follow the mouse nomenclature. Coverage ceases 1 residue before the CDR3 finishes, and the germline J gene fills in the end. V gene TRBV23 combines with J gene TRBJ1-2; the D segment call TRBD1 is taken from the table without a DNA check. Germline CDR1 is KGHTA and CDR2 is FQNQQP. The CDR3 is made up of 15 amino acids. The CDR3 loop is CSSSPNRDANSDYTF. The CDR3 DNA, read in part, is TGCTCCAGCAGTCCAAACAGGGATGCAAACTCCGACTACACC. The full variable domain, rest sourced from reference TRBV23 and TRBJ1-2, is DAAVTQKPRYLIKMKGQEAEMKCIPEKGHTAVFWYQQKQSKELKFLIYFQNQQPLDQIDMVKERFSAVCPSSSLCSLGIRTCEAEDSALYLCSSSPNRDANSDYTFGSGTRLLVI.

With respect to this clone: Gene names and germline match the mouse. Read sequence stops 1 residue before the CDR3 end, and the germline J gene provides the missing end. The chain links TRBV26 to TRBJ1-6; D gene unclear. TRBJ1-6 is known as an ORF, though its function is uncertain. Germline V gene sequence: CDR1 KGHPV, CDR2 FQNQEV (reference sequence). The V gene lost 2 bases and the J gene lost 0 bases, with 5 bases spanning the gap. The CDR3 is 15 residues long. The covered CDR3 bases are TGTGCCAGCAGTCTGGGGATTTCCTATAATTCGCCCCTCTAC. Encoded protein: CASSLGISYNSPLY. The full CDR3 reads CASSLGISYNSPLYF.

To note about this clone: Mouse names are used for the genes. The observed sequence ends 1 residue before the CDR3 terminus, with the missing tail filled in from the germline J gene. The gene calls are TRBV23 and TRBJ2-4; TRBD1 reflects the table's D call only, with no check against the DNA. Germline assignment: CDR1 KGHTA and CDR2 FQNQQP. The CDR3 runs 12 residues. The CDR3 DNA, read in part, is TGCTCCAGCAGTCACCAACAAAACACCTTGTAC. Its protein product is CSSSHQQNTLY. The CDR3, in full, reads CSSSHQQNTLYF.

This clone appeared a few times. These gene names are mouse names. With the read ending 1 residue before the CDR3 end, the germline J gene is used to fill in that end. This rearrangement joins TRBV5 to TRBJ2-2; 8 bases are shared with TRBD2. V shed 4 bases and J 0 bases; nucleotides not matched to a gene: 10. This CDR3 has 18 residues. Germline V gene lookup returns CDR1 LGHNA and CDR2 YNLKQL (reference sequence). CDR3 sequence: CASSPHKTGASNTGQLYF. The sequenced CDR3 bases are TGTGCCAGCAGCCCCCACAAGACTGGGGCCTCAAACACCGGGCAGCTCTAC.

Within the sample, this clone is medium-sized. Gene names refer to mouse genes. CDR3 DNA (partial): TGTGCCAGCTCCCCGGGACTGTATGAACAGTAC. Translation: CASSPGLYEQY. The entire CDR3 sequence reads CASSPGLYEQYF. The chain joins TRBV12-2 to TRBJ2-7; the match to TRBD2 covers 7 bases. The read finishes 1 residue shy of the CDR3 end, and the germline J gene is used to complete it. The germline CDR1 and CDR2 sequences are SGHLS and HYDKME. There are 12 residues in the CDR3. With 4 bases clipped from V and 4 bases from J, the junction kept 3 bases outside the gene matches.

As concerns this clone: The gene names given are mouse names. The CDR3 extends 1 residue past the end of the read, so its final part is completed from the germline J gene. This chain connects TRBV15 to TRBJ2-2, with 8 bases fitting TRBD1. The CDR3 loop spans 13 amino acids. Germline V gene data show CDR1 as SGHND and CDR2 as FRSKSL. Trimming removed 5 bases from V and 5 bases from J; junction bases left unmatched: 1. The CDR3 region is CASSGQGTGQLYF. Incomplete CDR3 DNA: TGTGCCAGCAGTGGACAGGGTACCGGGCAGCTCTAC.

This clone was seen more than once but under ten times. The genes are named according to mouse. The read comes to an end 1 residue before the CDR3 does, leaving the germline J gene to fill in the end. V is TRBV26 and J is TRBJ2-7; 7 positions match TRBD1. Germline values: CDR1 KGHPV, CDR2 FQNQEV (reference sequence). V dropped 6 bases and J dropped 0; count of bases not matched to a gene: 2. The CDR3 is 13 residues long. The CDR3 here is CASSTGVSYEQYF. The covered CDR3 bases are TGTGCCAGCAGCACAGGGGTCTCCTATGAACAGTAC.

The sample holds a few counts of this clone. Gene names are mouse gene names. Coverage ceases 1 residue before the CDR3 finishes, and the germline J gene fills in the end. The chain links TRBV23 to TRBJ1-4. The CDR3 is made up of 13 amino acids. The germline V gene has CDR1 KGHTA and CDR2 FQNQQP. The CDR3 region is CSSSQSINERLFF. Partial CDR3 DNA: TGCTCCAGCAGTCAATCAATCAACGAAAGATTATTT. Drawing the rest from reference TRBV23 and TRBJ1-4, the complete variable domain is DAAVTQKPRYLIKMKGQEAEMKCIPEKGHTAVFWYQQKQSKELKFLIYFQNQQPLDQIDMVKERFSAVCPSSSLCSLGIRTCEAEDSALYLCSSSQSINERLFFGHGTKLSVL.

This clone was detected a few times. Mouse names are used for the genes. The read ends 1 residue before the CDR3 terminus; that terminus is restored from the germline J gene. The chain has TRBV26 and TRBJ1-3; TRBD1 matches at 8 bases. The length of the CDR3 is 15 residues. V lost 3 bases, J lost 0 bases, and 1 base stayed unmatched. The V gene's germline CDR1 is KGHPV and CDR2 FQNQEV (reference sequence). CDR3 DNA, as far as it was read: TGTGCCAGCAGTCTTGACAGGGGTTCTGGAAATACGCTCTAT. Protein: CASSLDRGSGNTLY. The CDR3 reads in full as CASSLDRGSGNTLYF.

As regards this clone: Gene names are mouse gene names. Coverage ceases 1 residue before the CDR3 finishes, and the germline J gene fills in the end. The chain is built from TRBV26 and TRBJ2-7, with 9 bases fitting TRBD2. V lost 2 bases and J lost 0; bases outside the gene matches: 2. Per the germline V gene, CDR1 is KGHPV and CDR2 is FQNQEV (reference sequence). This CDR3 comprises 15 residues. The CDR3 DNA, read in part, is TGTGCCAGCAGTCTGACTGGGGGGAGCTCCTATGAACAGTAC. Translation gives CASSLTGGSSYEQY. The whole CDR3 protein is CASSLTGGSSYEQYF.

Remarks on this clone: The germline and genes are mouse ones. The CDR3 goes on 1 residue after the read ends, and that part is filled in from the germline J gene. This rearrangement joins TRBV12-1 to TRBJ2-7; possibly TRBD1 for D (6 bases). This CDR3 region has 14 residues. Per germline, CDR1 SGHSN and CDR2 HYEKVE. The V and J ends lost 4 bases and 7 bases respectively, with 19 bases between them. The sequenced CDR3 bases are TGTGCCAGCTCCCTGACAGGAGGCACGAGAGAACAGTAC. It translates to CASSLTGGTREQY. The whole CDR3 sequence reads CASSLTGGTREQYF.

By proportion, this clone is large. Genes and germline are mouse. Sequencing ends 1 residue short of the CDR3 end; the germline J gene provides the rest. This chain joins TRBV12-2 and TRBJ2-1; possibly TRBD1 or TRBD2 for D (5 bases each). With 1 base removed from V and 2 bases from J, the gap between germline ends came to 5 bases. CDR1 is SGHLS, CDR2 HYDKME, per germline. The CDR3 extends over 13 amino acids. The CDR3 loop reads CASSLGDYAEQFF. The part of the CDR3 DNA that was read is TGTGCCAGCTCTCTGGGGGACTATGCTGAGCAGTTC.

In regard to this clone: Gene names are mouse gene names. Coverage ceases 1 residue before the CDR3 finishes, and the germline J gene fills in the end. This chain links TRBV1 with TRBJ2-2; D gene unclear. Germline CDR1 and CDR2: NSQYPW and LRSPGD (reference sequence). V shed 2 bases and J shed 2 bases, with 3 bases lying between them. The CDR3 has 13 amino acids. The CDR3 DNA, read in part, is TGCACCTGCAGTGCACAGAACACCGGGCAGCTCTAC. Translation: CTCSAQNTGQLY. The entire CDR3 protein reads CTCSAQNTGQLYF.

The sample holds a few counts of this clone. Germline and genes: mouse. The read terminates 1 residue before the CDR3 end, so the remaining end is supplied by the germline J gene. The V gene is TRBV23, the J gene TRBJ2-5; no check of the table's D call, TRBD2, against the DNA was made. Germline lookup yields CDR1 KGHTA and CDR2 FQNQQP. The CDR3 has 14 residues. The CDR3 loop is CSSSQSTVQDTQYF. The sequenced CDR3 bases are TGCTCCAGCAGTCAATCGACTGTGCAAGACACCCAGTAC.